The rows below give T cell receptor beta chains drawn from one sample of a study of T-cell memory formation after mild COVID-19. TCRdb reprocessed the 5' RACE reads with MiXCR, giving one entry per CDR3 protein. This sample carries hundreds of thousands of distinct CDR3 sequences, under 20% of them seen once, and the ten largest clones take about 22%. What was sequenced was PBMCs or a T cell subset sorted from them (not recorded which). Every receptor here comes from a man between 18 and 29 years old who had mild COVID-19 (a few samples of this study predate the infection). Cell type and time point are not known. The CDR3 runs from the conserved cysteine through the conserved F or W. The D gene is left open where the match is weak. Only part of the rows carry a size: once, few, many, or a class if the clone is expanded.

abundance: few; v_gene: TRBV2; d_gene: -; j_gene: TRBJ1-5; CDR3aa: CASNRGGQPQHF; CDR3nt: TGTGCCAGCAATAGGGGAGGGCAGCCCCAGCATTTT
abundance: many; v_gene: TRBV4-2; d_gene: -; j_gene: TRBJ1-2; CDR3aa: CASSQGTLGYGYTF; CDR3nt: TGTGCCAGCAGCCAAGGGACTCTGGGATATGGCTACACCTTC
abundance: -; v_gene: TRBV11-2; d_gene: -; j_gene: TRBJ1-2; CDR3aa: CASSSQGPSGYTF; CDR3nt: TGTGCCAGCAGCTCACAGGGCCCGTCGGGCTACACCTTC
abundance: -; v_gene: TRBV12-3/TRBV12-4; d_gene: TRBD1; j_gene: TRBJ1-5; CDR3aa: CASSEQGGGQPQHF; CDR3nt: TGTGCCAGCAGTGAGCAGGGGGGCGGTCAGCCCCAGCATTTT
abundance: -; v_gene: TRBV7-6; d_gene: -; j_gene: TRBJ2-2; CDR3aa: CASSERGLITGELFF; CDR3nt: TGTGCCAGCAGCGAACGGGGCCTTATAACCGGGGAGCTGTTTTTT
abundance: few; v_gene: TRBV7-2; d_gene: -; j_gene: TRBJ1-4; CDR3aa: CASSSQSNEKLFF; CDR3nt: TGTGCCAGCAGCTCCCAGTCTAATGAAAAACTGTTTTTT
abundance: -; v_gene: TRBV7-2; d_gene: TRBD2; j_gene: TRBJ2-1; CDR3aa: CASSRRASGGAEQFF; CDR3nt: TGTGCCAGCAGCCGAAGGGCTAGCGGGGGGGCCGAGCAGTTCTTC
abundance: many; v_gene: TRBV5-1; d_gene: TRBD2; j_gene: TRBJ2-1; CDR3aa: CASSPIAGGTYNEQFF; CDR3nt: TGCGCCAGCAGCCCTATCGCCGGGGGGACCTACAATGAGCAGTTCTTC
abundance: few; v_gene: TRBV13; d_gene: -; j_gene: TRBJ1-1; CDR3aa: CASSLGPGPYRAFF; CDR3nt: TGTGCCAGCAGCTTAGGCCCGGGCCCGTACCGGGCTTTCTTT
abundance: few; v_gene: TRBV10-3; d_gene: TRBD2; j_gene: TRBJ2-5; CDR3aa: CAISQTSGGETQYF; CDR3nt: TGTGCCATCAGCCAGACTAGCGGGGGGGAGACCCAGTACTTC
abundance: few; v_gene: TRBV7-9; d_gene: -; j_gene: TRBJ1-4; CDR3aa: CASSPQSTNEKLFF; CDR3nt: TGTGCCAGCAGCCCACAGTCGACTAATGAAAAACTGTTTTTT
abundance: -; v_gene: TRBV20-1; d_gene: -; j_gene: TRBJ2-5; CDR3aa: CSARPFGKTQYF; CDR3nt: TGCAGTGCTAGACCGTTCGGGAAGACCCAGTACTTC
abundance: -; v_gene: TRBV6-2/TRBV6-3; d_gene: TRBD1; j_gene: TRBJ2-2; CDR3aa: CASSYGTGGSGELFF; CDR3nt: TGTGCCAGCAGTTACGGGACAGGGGGCTCCGGGGAGCTGTTTTTT
abundance: -; v_gene: TRBV7-2; d_gene: -; j_gene: TRBJ2-3; CDR3aa: CASSFVGGPDTQYF; CDR3nt: TGTGCCAGCAGCTTCGTGGGGGGGCCAGATACGCAGTATTTT
abundance: -; v_gene: TRBV20-1; d_gene: -; j_gene: TRBJ1-4; CDR3aa: CSARSFRQENEKLFF; CDR3nt: TGCAGTGCTAGATCATTCCGACAGGAAAATGAAAAACTGTTTTTT
abundance: -; v_gene: TRBV5-1; d_gene: -; j_gene: TRBJ2-5; CDR3aa: CASSLAQGGGETQYF; CDR3nt: TGCGCCAGCAGCTTGGCCCAGGGAGGAGGAGAGACCCAGTACTTC
abundance: many; v_gene: TRBV4-1; d_gene: TRBD1; j_gene: TRBJ1-2; CDR3aa: CASSQEPVKGGYYYGYTF; CDR3nt: TGCGCCAGCAGCCAAGAACCTGTAAAAGGGGGCTACTACTATGGCTACACCTTC
abundance: few; v_gene: TRBV20-1; d_gene: -; j_gene: TRBJ2-1; CDR3aa: CSAGNRGGPGNEQFF; CDR3nt: TGCAGTGCTGGTAACAGGGGAGGGCCTGGCAATGAGCAGTTCTTC
abundance: -; v_gene: TRBV10-1; d_gene: TRBD2; j_gene: TRBJ2-5; CDR3aa: CASSEAGGPGQETQYF; CDR3nt: TGCGCCAGCAGTGAAGCGGGGGGGCCCGGGCAAGAGACCCAGTACTTC
abundance: -; v_gene: TRBV12-3/TRBV12-4; d_gene: -; j_gene: TRBJ1-1; CDR3aa: CASSGVTEAFF; CDR3nt: TGTGCCAGCAGCGGTGTTACTGAAGCTTTCTTT
abundance: -; v_gene: TRBV12-3/TRBV12-4; d_gene: -; j_gene: TRBJ2-2; CDR3aa: CASSLRGQGTGELFF; CDR3nt: TGTGCCAGCAGTTTACGAGGTCAGGGGACCGGGGAGCTGTTTTTT
abundance: few; v_gene: TRBV7-9; d_gene: -; j_gene: TRBJ1-3; CDR3aa: CASSSPASGNTIYF; CDR3nt: TGTGCCAGCAGCTCGCCCGCGTCTGGAAACACCATATATTTT
abundance: -; v_gene: TRBV29-1; d_gene: TRBD1; j_gene: TRBJ2-1; CDR3aa: CSLWTGEGNEQFF; CDR3nt: TGCAGCTTGTGGACAGGGGAGGGGAATGAGCAGTTCTTC
abundance: few; v_gene: TRBV5-1; d_gene: -; j_gene: TRBJ1-2; CDR3aa: CASSPGGAYGYGYTF; CDR3nt: TGCGCCAGCAGCCCGGGGGGGGCATATGGCTATGGCTACACCTTC
abundance: few; v_gene: TRBV3-1; d_gene: -; j_gene: TRBJ2-1; CDR3aa: CASSQDLNEQFF; CDR3nt: TGTGCCAGCAGCCAAGATTTAAATGAGCAGTTCTTC
abundance: -; v_gene: TRBV6-2/TRBV6-3; d_gene: -; j_gene: TRBJ2-4; CDR3aa: CASSPGLKNIQYF; CDR3nt: TGTGCCAGCAGTCCAGGGCTTAAAAACATTCAGTACTTC
abundance: -; v_gene: TRBV5-1; d_gene: -; j_gene: TRBJ1-3; CDR3aa: CASSLLWESGNTIYF; CDR3nt: TGCGCCAGCAGCCTGCTCTGGGAATCAGGAAACACCATATATTTT
abundance: -; v_gene: TRBV4-2; d_gene: -; j_gene: TRBJ1-4; CDR3aa: CASSQDWGGRGDEKLFF; CDR3nt: TGTGCCAGCAGCCAAGATTGGGGGGGGCGCGGAGATGAAAAACTGTTTTTT
abundance: -; v_gene: TRBV10-3; d_gene: -; j_gene: TRBJ1-2; CDR3aa: CAISAREDGYTF; CDR3nt: TGTGCCATCAGTGCCAGGGAGGATGGCTACACCTTC
abundance: -; v_gene: TRBV4-1; d_gene: TRBD1; j_gene: TRBJ2-2; CDR3aa: CASSQEDRDTGELFF; CDR3nt: TGCGCCAGCAGCCAGGAAGACAGGGACACCGGGGAGCTGTTTTTT
abundance: many; v_gene: TRBV6-2/TRBV6-3; d_gene: -; j_gene: TRBJ1-1; CDR3aa: CASTIRGGVGTEAFF; CDR3nt: TGTGCCAGCACCATACGAGGCGGCGTTGGGACTGAAGCTTTCTTT
abundance: many; v_gene: TRBV7-8; d_gene: -; j_gene: TRBJ2-7; CDR3aa: CASSLESSYEQYF; CDR3nt: TGTGCCAGCAGCTTGGAGAGCTCCTACGAGCAGTACTTC
abundance: few; v_gene: TRBV12-3/TRBV12-4; d_gene: TRBD2; j_gene: TRBJ2-7; CDR3aa: CASSGEGGVPYEQYF; CDR3nt: TGTGCCAGCAGTGGGGAGGGAGGGGTTCCCTACGAGCAGTACTTC
abundance: few; v_gene: TRBV4-1; d_gene: -; j_gene: TRBJ1-1; CDR3aa: CASSPPLGGEDFF; CDR3nt: TGCGCCAGCAGCCCCCCTTTGGGGGGAGAAGATTTCTTT
abundance: few; v_gene: TRBV6-5; d_gene: TRBD1; j_gene: TRBJ2-5; CDR3aa: CASSQGAGAQETQYF; CDR3nt: TGTGCCAGCAGTCAGGGGGCTGGGGCCCAAGAGACCCAGTACTTC
abundance: -; v_gene: TRBV4-3; d_gene: TRBD1; j_gene: TRBJ1-6; CDR3aa: CASSQDFRNRGGSPLHF; CDR3nt: TGCGCCAGCAGCCAAGATTTTAGGAACAGGGGCGGTTCACCCCTCCACTTT
abundance: few; v_gene: TRBV12-3/TRBV12-4; d_gene: -; j_gene: TRBJ2-7; CDR3aa: CASSSGTYVKYF; CDR3nt: TGTGCCAGCAGCTCCGGGACTTACGTAAAGTACTTC
abundance: few; v_gene: TRBV12-3/TRBV12-4; d_gene: -; j_gene: TRBJ2-1; CDR3aa: CASSLSALGGEQFF; CDR3nt: TGTGCCAGCAGTTTGTCAGCCTTGGGTGGTGAGCAGTTCTTC
abundance: many; v_gene: TRBV28; d_gene: TRBD2; j_gene: TRBJ2-2; CDR3aa: CASSLGAGAGELFF; CDR3nt: TGTGCCAGCAGTTTAGGAGCGGGAGCCGGGGAGCTGTTTTTT
abundance: few; v_gene: TRBV30; d_gene: TRBD1; j_gene: TRBJ2-7; CDR3aa: CAWSVLGGASYEQYF; CDR3nt: TGTGCCTGGAGTGTACTAGGGGGCGCTTCCTACGAGCAGTACTTC
abundance: -; v_gene: TRBV28; d_gene: -; j_gene: TRBJ1-5; CDR3aa: CASTPGARQPQHF; CDR3nt: TGTGCCAGCACCCCCGGGGCTCGGCAGCCCCAGCATTTT
abundance: many; v_gene: TRBV7-2; d_gene: -; j_gene: TRBJ1-5; CDR3aa: CASSLALGGNQPQHF; CDR3nt: TGTGCCAGCAGCTTAGCCTTGGGAGGCAATCAGCCCCAGCATTTT
abundance: -; v_gene: TRBV6-6; d_gene: -; j_gene: TRBJ1-4; CDR3aa: CASSYSIVRGNEKLFF; CDR3nt: TGTGCCAGCAGTTACTCGATAGTTAGGGGGAATGAAAAACTGTTTTTT
abundance: few; v_gene: TRBV5-1; d_gene: -; j_gene: TRBJ1-6; CDR3aa: CASSSTLEGSPLHF; CDR3nt: TGCGCCAGCAGCTCCACCCTGGAAGGATCACCCCTCCACTTT
abundance: -; v_gene: TRBV15; d_gene: TRBD2; j_gene: TRBJ2-1; CDR3aa: CATSSGLVTYNEQFF; CDR3nt: TGTGCCACCAGCAGCGGACTAGTCACCTACAATGAGCAGTTCTTC
abundance: many; v_gene: TRBV6-2/TRBV6-3; d_gene: TRBD2; j_gene: TRBJ2-3; CDR3aa: CASSYTSGEFTDTQYF; CDR3nt: TGTGCCAGCAGTTACACTAGCGGAGAGTTCACAGATACGCAGTATTTT
abundance: -; v_gene: TRBV12-3/TRBV12-4; d_gene: TRBD1; j_gene: TRBJ2-1; CDR3aa: CASSFGTGGYEQFF; CDR3nt: TGTGCCAGCAGTTTTGGGACAGGGGGGTATGAGCAGTTCTTC
abundance: -; v_gene: TRBV4-3; d_gene: TRBD1; j_gene: TRBJ2-7; CDR3aa: CASSQDAGRGFEQYF; CDR3nt: TGCGCCAGCAGCCAAGACGCGGGCAGGGGGTTCGAGCAGTACTTC
abundance: few; v_gene: TRBV5-1; d_gene: TRBD1; j_gene: TRBJ2-5; CDR3aa: CASSLEQSGGTQYF; CDR3nt: TGCGCCAGCAGCTTGGAGCAGTCAGGGGGGACCCAGTACTTC
abundance: -; v_gene: TRBV11-2; d_gene: -; j_gene: TRBJ2-5; CDR3aa: CASRGLRQGREETQYF; CDR3nt: TGTGCCAGCAGGGGACTTAGACAGGGGAGGGAGGAGACCCAGTACTTC
abundance: few; v_gene: TRBV18; d_gene: TRBD1; j_gene: TRBJ2-1; CDR3aa: CASSPEQGAISEQFF; CDR3nt: TGTGCCAGCTCACCAGAGCAGGGGGCGATAAGTGAGCAGTTCTTC
abundance: few; v_gene: TRBV27; d_gene: -; j_gene: TRBJ1-1; CDR3aa: CASIGWAMNTEAFF; CDR3nt: TGTGCCAGCATCGGGTGGGCAATGAACACTGAAGCTTTCTTT
abundance: -; v_gene: TRBV5-1; d_gene: -; j_gene: TRBJ2-2; CDR3aa: CASSGNYRDPGELFF; CDR3nt: TGCGCCAGCAGCGGGAACTACCGGGACCCCGGGGAGCTGTTTTTT